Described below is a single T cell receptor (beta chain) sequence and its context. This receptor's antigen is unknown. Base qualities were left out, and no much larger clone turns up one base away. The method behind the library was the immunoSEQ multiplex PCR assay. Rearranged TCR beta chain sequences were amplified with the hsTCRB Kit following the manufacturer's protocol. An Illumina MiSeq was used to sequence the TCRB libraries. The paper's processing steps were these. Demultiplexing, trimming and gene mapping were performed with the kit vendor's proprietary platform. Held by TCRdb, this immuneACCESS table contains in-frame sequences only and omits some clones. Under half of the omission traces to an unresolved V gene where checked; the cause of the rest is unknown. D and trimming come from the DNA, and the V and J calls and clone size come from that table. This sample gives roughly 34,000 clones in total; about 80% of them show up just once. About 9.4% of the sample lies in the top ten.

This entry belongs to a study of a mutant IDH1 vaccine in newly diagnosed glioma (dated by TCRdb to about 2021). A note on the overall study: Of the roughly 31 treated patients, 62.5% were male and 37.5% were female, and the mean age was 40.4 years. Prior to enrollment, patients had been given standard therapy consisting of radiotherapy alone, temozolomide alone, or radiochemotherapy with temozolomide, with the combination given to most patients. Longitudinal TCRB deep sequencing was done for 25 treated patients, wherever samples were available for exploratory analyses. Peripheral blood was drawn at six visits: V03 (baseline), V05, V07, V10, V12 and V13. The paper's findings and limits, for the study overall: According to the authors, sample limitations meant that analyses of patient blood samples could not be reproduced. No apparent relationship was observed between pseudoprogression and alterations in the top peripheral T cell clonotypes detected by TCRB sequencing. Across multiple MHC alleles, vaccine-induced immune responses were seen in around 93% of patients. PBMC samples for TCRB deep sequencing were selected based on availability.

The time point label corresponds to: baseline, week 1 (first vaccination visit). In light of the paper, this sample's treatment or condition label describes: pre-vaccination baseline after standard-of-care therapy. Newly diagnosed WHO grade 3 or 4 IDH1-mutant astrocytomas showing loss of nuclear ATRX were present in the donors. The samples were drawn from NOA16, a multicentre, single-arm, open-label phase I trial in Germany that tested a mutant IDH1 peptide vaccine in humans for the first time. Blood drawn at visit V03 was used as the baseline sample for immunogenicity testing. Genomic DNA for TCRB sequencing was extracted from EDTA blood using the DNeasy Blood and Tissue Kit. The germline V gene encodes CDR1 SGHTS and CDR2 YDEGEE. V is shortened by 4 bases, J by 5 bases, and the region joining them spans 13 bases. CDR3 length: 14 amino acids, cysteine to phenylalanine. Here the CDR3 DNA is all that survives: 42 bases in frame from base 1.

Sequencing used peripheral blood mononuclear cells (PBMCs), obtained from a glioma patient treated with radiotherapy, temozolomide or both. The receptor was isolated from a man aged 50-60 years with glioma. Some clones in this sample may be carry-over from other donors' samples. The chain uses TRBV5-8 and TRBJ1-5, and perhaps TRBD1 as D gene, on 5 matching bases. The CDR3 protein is CASSLTVTYQPQHF. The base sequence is TGTGCCAGCAGCCTGACAGTTACGTATCAGCCCCAGCATTTT.